In its sample, the clone carrying this T cell receptor beta chain was seen a few times. The antigen remains unidentified. Germline and genes here are mouse. The CDR3 end falls 4 residues outside the read, so it is completed with the germline J gene. Isolated RNA was reverse transcribed into cDNA used as the sequencing template. Data came from immunoSEQ multiplex PCR; TCRdb stores just in-frame clones and leaves some out. Altogether around 100,000 clones were found in the sample, and no singletons occur. Germline CDR1 NSQYPW, CDR2 LRSPGD (reference sequence). The CDR3 consists of 11 residues. The data are from a study of CD8+ T cells in alopecia areata. Points from the study as a whole: Possibly because of HLA-related factors, TCR sharing was less clear across patients than in mice. Scalp samples also yield sequences of resident alphabeta T cells from normal skin.

The sequenced sample consisted of lesional skin. This TCR was sampled from a C3H/HeJ mouse with alopecia areata. The strain bears MHC haplotype H2-k. The V call is TRBV1, the J call TRBJ2-5; no definite D call. Partial CDR3 DNA: TGCACCTGCAGGCTAGGGGAC. Translating it yields CTCRLGD. From start to end, the CDR3 is CTCRLGDTQYF.